Presented here are 20 T cell receptor beta chains from one specimen sequenced in a study of cytomegalovirus exposure and HLA in healthy donors. The PCR ran on 60 Vbeta and 13 Jbeta primers. The repertoire was sequenced with immunoSEQ multiplex PCR; TCRdb's copy has only in-frame clones and lacks some. The data include about 65,000 clones; the top ten clones carry approximately 15%. Sample: PBMCs. The source is a boy younger than 18 in good health and CMV-seronegative.

J is TRBJ1-4 and V is TRBV5-6; D may be TRBD1 (5 bases). The germline V gene has CDR1 SGHDT and CDR2 YYEEEE. Trimming took 0 bases from V and 4 from J, leaving 10 bases between them. The CDR3 is 15 residues long. DNA of the CDR3: TGTGCCAGCAGCTTGGAGTCAGGGTTTAATGAAAAACTGTTTTTT. The encoded protein is CASSLESGFNEKLFF.

The DNA of the CDR3 is TGTGCCAGCAGCGTAGATCCCGGACAGACCCCTAGTGGCTACACCTTC. This encodes CASSVDPGQTPSGYTF. The chain is built from TRBV9 and TRBJ1-2, with D perhaps matching TRBD1 (6 bases). Trimming removed 0 bases at V and 7 bases at J, with 19 bases between. Germline CDR1 reads SGDLS; CDR2 reads YYNGEE. The CDR3 spans 16 residues.

The chain combines TRBV27 with TRBJ2-2; a possible D gene is TRBD1 (5 bases). Germline CDR1 reads MNHEY; CDR2 reads SMNVEV (reference sequence). The CDR3 is made up of 14 amino acids. V was shortened by 7 bases and J by 8 bases, with 17 bases between the two germline ends. CDR3 in amino acids: CASTPGWGSGELFF. CDR3 DNA sequence: TGTGCCAGCACCCCTGGTTGGGGCTCGGGGGAGCTGTTTTTT.

V usage is TRBV7-2 and J usage is TRBJ1-2, with 7 positions matching TRBD1. Trimming removed 1 base from V and 4 bases from J; junction bases left unmatched: 3. In germline, CDR1 is SGHTA, CDR2 FQGNSA. The CDR3 covers 14 residues. The CDR3 loop is CASSLDNRGYGYTF. The CDR3 coding sequence is TGTGCCAGCAGCTTAGATAACAGGGGCTATGGCTACACCTTC.

The chain recombines TRBV9 with TRBJ2-5; 11 nucleotides match TRBD2. The CDR3 is 15 amino acids. V was clipped by 0 bases and J by 4 bases; unmatched bases: 2. Germline V CDR1 and CDR2: SGDLS, YYNGEE. CDR3 nucleotide sequence: TGTGCCAGCAGCGTAGGTAGCGGGGGGGCAGAGACCCAGTACTTC. Its protein is CASSVGSGGAETQYF.

The rearrangement links TRBV4-1 to TRBJ2-5; perhaps TRBD2 as D (6 bases). CDR1 MGHRA and CDR2 YSYEKL come from the germline V gene. V lost 0 bases to trimming and J lost 2 bases, with 7 bases between them. CDR3 size: 14 residues. The CDR3 DNA is TGCGCCAGCAGCCAAGAGGGACTGCAAGAGACCCAGTACTTC. It is translated as CASSQEGLQETQYF.

The CDR3 loop reads CASSLIELAGNTGELFF. DNA for the CDR3: TGTGCCAGCAGCTTAATAGAGTTAGCGGGGAACACCGGGGAGCTGTTTTTT. This chain links TRBV11-1 with TRBJ2-2, with 7 bases fitting TRBD2. V lost 2 bases, J lost 1 base, and 7 bases stayed unmatched. The CDR3 covers 17 residues. Germline loops: CDR1 SGHAT, CDR2 FQDESV (reference sequence).

The V gene is TRBV5-6, the J gene TRBJ2-7, with TRBD2 matching over 9 bases. J was trimmed by 5 bases and V by 2 bases; bases with no gene match: 5. This CDR3 has 14 amino acids. Germline loops: CDR1 SGHDT, CDR2 YYEEEE. The CDR3 nucleotides read TGTGCCAGCAGCTTACCGCGGGAGGGCCACGAGCAGTACTTC. Protein product: CASSLPREGHEQYF.

V gene TRBV15 combines with J gene TRBJ2-1; TRBD1 might be the D (6 bases). Between the trimmed V and J ends, which lost 8 bases and 9 bases, there was a span of 17 bases. From germline, CDR1 is LNHNV and CDR2 YYDKDF (reference sequence). The CDR3 length is 13 residues. CDR3 loop: CATRDGGRVEQFF. In DNA, the CDR3 is TGTGCCACCCGAGATGGGGGCCGGGTTGAGCAGTTCTTC. The full variable domain, completed using reference TRBV15 and TRBJ2-1, is DAMVIQNPRYQVTQFGKPVTLSCSQTLNHNVMYWYQQKSSQAPKLLFHYYDKDFNNEADTPDNFQSRRPNTSFCFLDIRSPGLGDTAMYLCATRDGGRVEQFFGPGTRLTVL.

The rearrangement uses TRBV6-6 and TRBJ2-7; TRBD1 matches 8 bases. The V gene end was trimmed by 2 bases and the J gene end by 2 bases; junction bases not matched to a gene: 2. Germline V gene lookup returns CDR1 MNHNY and CDR2 SVGAGI (reference sequence). The length of the CDR3 is 14 residues. The CDR3 spells CASSYATGAYEQYF. Here the CDR3 DNA reads TGTGCCAGCAGTTACGCGACAGGGGCCTACGAGCAGTACTTC.

The chain has TRBV6-4 and TRBJ1-1, with TRBD1 as a possible D gene (5 bases). The CDR3 length is 13 residues. Per the germline V gene, CDR1 is MRHNA and CDR2 is SNTAGT. The germline V and J ends were trimmed by 3 bases and 5 bases, with 10 bases remaining between them. CDR3 region: CASSEEEGTEAFF. In DNA form, the CDR3 reads TGTGCCAGCAGTGAGGAGGAGGGGACTGAAGCTTTCTTT.

The V and J genes are TRBV30 and TRBJ2-7, with D uncertain. The germline V gene encodes CDR1 GTSNPN and CDR2 SVGIG (reference sequence). Trimming took off 4 bases at V and 3 bases at J, with 7 bases between the two ends. CDR3 length: 11 amino acids. The CDR3, as DNA: TGTGCCTGGATGCACAGCTACGAGCAGTACTTC. It codes for CAWMHSYEQYF.

V gene TRBV2 combines with J gene TRBJ2-5; 13 bases are a match to TRBD2. Losses at the gene ends were 9 bases for V and 2 bases for J; bases not matched to a gene: 3. The germline V gene encodes CDR1 SNHLY and CDR2 FYNNEI. The CDR3 sequence is 14 residues long. For the CDR3, the DNA is TGTGCCAGGACTAGCGGGGGGAATCAAGAGACCCAGTACTTC. This gives the protein CARTSGGNQETQYF.

DNA of the CDR3: TGTGCCAGTAGTGCAGGGTCACCCTATGGCTACACCTTC. It translates to CASSAGSPYGYTF. The chain joins TRBV19 to TRBJ1-2, with D maybe TRBD1 (5 bases). The germline V and J ends were trimmed by 5 bases and 4 bases, with 11 bases remaining between them. The CDR3 length is 13 residues. CDR1 and CDR2 (germline): LNHDA, SQIVND (reference sequence).

This sequence joins TRBV2 and TRBJ2-2; 7 nucleotides match TRBD1. CDR3 length: 13 amino acids. Germline loops: CDR1 SNHLY, CDR2 FYNNEI. The ends lost 4 bases at V and 5 bases at J; junction bases unmatched: 1. In DNA form, the CDR3 reads TGTGCCAGCAGTGTGGACAGGACCGGGGAGCTGTTTTTT. Its protein is CASSVDRTGELFF.

The V and J genes are TRBV7-2 and TRBJ2-3; 9 bases fit TRBD2. Germline loops: CDR1 SGHTA, CDR2 FQGNSA. CDR3 length equals 19 residues. V gave up 5 bases and J gave up 4 bases; unmatched junction bases: 19. The DNA of the CDR3 is TGTGCCAGCAGCCGTTCTACAAAGTCGCTAGCGGGGCTACCAGATACGCAGTATTTT. This codes for CASSRSTKSLAGLPDTQYF.

The V and J genes are TRBV5-1 and TRBJ2-1; 8 bases fit TRBD2. The junction had 10 bases not matched to a gene; V was cut back by 3 bases and J by 5 bases. The CDR3 has 16 residues. The V gene's germline CDR1 is SGHRS and CDR2 YFSETQ. CDR3 protein: CASSSLISGENNEQFF. CDR3 sequence (DNA): TGCGCCAGCAGCTCATTAATTAGCGGGGAAAACAATGAGCAGTTCTTC.

V usage is TRBV20-1 and J usage is TRBJ1-4; D is unresolved. Germline-derived CDR1 and CDR2 are DFQATT and SNEGSKA (reference sequence). The CDR3 contains 11 residues. V lost 0 bases and J 8 bases, leaving 4 bases between the germline ends. The CDR3: CSARDLEKLFF. As DNA, the CDR3 is TGCAGTGCTAGAGACCTGGAAAAACTGTTTTTT.

This rearrangement joins TRBV5-1 to TRBJ2-2, with D maybe TRBD2 (6 bases). The V and J ends lost 4 bases and 1 base respectively, with 14 bases between them. The CDR3 totals 16 residues. CDR1 is SGHRS, CDR2 YFSETQ, per germline. CDR3 nucleotides: TGCGCCAGCAGCCCCCGCGCCGGGGGGAACACCGGGGAGCTGTTTTTT. It yields the protein CASSPRAGGNTGELFF.

The chain carries TRBV4-1 and TRBJ1-2; 8 positions match TRBD1. V gave up 3 bases and J gave up 7 bases; unmatched junction bases: 4. The CDR3 covers 13 residues. Germline V gene sequence: CDR1 MGHRA, CDR2 YSYEKL. The CDR3 protein is CASSQGQDFGYTF. The CDR3 DNA reads TGCGCCAGCAGCCAGGGACAGGACTTTGGCTACACCTTC.